The T cell receptor (beta chain) described here comes from a study of T cells in Graves' hyperthyroidism and ophthalmopathy. TCR beta CDR3 region amplification was performed from RNA transcripts. A first-round RT-PCR of the TCR CDR3 used the HTBI primer set. Via MiXCR, TCRdb re-called the multiplex PCR reads, giving one row per CDR3 protein. The sample lists about 720,000 distinct CDR3 sequences; roughly 15% were seen once. The CDR3 contains 17 residues. The germline V and J ends were trimmed by 0 bases and 7 bases, with 20 bases remaining between them. The V gene's germline CDR1 is MNHEY and CDR2 SVGEGT.

Source material: blood. V usage is TRBV6-2 or TRBV6-3 and J usage is TRBJ2-3; D assignment may be TRBD1 or TRBD2 (5 bases each). The source of this sequence is a man aged 18 to 35 with Graves' hyperthyroidism. CDR3 bases: TGTGCCAGCAGTTACTCGTCGGTTCGGGGCGTTGAAAATACGCAGTATTTT. It specifies CASSYSSVRGVENTQYF.